What follows is one T cell receptor (beta chain) and its context. Its antigen is currently unknown. The data were taken from a study of T cells after yellow fever vaccination. Study observations and caveats: FACS-sorted repertoires might harbor abundant contaminating clonotypes from the bulk population. Booster samples showed a return of most primary-vaccination clones (around 96% CD4, 88% CD8).

Each CDR3 protein gets one entry after TCRdb re-called the 5' RACE reads with MiXCR. The profile shows fewer than 450,000 distinct CDR3 sequences, about 8.3% of them singletons. Sequencing was performed on PBMCs, taken approximately 47 days after the first yellow fever vaccination. This TCR came from a man younger than 35 who received the YFV17D yellow fever vaccine.

The CDR3 is CASSPGDEETQYF. CDR3 nucleotide sequence: TGTGCCAGCAGTCCCGGGGACGAAGAGACCCAGTACTTC. The chain is built from TRBV12-3 or TRBV12-4 and TRBJ2-5, with D perhaps matching TRBD1 or TRBD2 (5 bases each). This CDR3 contains 13 residues. Trimming left V 5 bases short and J 3 bases short, with 10 bases between.